This T cell receptor (beta chain) was identified during a study of blood T cell repertoires in COVID-19. Study-wide background: Whether acute or convalescent, the COVID-19 samples came from the United States, Italy and Spain. The cDNA or gDNA used as material had been derived from T cells, B-cell-depleted T cells, or PBMCs.

Germline lookup yields CDR1 LNHDA and CDR2 SQIVND (reference sequence). The CDR3 extends over 15 amino acids. Trimming pared 2 bases from V and 6 bases from J, leaving 14 bases between. In the authors' methods: Reference gene primer amplification in the assay estimated nucleated cell counts. The method was immunoSEQ multiplex PCR; TCRdb's version includes in-frame clones alone and lacks a portion of them. V and J calls and clone size are those listed in that table; D and trimming were worked out from the DNA. The sample yields approximately 70,000 clones, roughly 92% seen once. Seattle enrolled patients during active infection and tracked them longitudinally.

The sequence derives from a man between 50 and 59 years old with COVID-19, enrolled during active disease. The rearrangement uses TRBV19 and TRBJ2-1; possibly TRBD1 for D (5 bases). Material: peripheral blood. The CDR3 loop is CASSITARVGNEQFF. As DNA, the CDR3 is TGTGCCAGTAGTATAACCGCCAGGGTTGGCAATGAGCAGTTCTTC.